This TCR beta chain came from a study of patients and donors after allogeneic stem cell transplantation. This clonotype showed up just a few times. Trimming left V 4 bases short and J 2 bases short, with 14 bases between. This CDR3 contains 15 residues. CDR1 is LNHNV and CDR2 is YYDKDF in the germline V gene (reference sequence). TCRdb reprocessed the RT-PCR reads with MiXCR, giving one entry per CDR3 protein. The data contain some 11,000 distinct CDR3 sequences, less than 25% of them singletons. The genes are TRBV15 and TRBJ1-1; TRBD1 might be the D (6 bases). Specimen: blood, either unsorted or a sorted T cell fraction (not recorded which). This receptor was obtained from a human donor who was either an allogeneic HSCT recipient or a stem cell or donor lymphocyte infusion donor (not recorded which). It is not recorded whose cells these are; they may come from a transplant donor. DNA of the CDR3: TGTGCCACCAGCATGAGAGGGGGGCCCAACACTGAAGCTTTCTTT. This codes for CATSMRGGPNTEAFF. The variable domain in full, completed from reference TRBV15 and TRBJ1-1, reads DAMVIQNPRYQVTQFGKPVTLSCSQTLNHNVMYWYQQKSSQAPKLLFHYYDKDFNNEADTPDNFQSRRPNTSFCFLDIRSPGLGDTAMYLCATSMRGGPNTEAFFGQGTRLTVV.